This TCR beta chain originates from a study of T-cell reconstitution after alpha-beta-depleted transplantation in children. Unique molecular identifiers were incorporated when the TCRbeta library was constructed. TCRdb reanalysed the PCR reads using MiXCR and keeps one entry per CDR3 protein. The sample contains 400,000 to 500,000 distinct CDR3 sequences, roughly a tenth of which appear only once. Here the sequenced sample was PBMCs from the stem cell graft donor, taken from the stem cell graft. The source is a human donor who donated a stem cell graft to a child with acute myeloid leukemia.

DNA for the CDR3: TGTGCCAGCTCACCTCAACCCGGGCAAGCGAACACTGAAGCTTTCTTT. This sequence encodes CASSPQPGQANTEAFF. The chain links TRBV18 to TRBJ1-1; D is unclear. This CDR3 has 16 residues. Germline loops: CDR1 KGHSH, CDR2 LQKENI. Trimming left V 3 bases short and J 1 base short, with 15 bases between.